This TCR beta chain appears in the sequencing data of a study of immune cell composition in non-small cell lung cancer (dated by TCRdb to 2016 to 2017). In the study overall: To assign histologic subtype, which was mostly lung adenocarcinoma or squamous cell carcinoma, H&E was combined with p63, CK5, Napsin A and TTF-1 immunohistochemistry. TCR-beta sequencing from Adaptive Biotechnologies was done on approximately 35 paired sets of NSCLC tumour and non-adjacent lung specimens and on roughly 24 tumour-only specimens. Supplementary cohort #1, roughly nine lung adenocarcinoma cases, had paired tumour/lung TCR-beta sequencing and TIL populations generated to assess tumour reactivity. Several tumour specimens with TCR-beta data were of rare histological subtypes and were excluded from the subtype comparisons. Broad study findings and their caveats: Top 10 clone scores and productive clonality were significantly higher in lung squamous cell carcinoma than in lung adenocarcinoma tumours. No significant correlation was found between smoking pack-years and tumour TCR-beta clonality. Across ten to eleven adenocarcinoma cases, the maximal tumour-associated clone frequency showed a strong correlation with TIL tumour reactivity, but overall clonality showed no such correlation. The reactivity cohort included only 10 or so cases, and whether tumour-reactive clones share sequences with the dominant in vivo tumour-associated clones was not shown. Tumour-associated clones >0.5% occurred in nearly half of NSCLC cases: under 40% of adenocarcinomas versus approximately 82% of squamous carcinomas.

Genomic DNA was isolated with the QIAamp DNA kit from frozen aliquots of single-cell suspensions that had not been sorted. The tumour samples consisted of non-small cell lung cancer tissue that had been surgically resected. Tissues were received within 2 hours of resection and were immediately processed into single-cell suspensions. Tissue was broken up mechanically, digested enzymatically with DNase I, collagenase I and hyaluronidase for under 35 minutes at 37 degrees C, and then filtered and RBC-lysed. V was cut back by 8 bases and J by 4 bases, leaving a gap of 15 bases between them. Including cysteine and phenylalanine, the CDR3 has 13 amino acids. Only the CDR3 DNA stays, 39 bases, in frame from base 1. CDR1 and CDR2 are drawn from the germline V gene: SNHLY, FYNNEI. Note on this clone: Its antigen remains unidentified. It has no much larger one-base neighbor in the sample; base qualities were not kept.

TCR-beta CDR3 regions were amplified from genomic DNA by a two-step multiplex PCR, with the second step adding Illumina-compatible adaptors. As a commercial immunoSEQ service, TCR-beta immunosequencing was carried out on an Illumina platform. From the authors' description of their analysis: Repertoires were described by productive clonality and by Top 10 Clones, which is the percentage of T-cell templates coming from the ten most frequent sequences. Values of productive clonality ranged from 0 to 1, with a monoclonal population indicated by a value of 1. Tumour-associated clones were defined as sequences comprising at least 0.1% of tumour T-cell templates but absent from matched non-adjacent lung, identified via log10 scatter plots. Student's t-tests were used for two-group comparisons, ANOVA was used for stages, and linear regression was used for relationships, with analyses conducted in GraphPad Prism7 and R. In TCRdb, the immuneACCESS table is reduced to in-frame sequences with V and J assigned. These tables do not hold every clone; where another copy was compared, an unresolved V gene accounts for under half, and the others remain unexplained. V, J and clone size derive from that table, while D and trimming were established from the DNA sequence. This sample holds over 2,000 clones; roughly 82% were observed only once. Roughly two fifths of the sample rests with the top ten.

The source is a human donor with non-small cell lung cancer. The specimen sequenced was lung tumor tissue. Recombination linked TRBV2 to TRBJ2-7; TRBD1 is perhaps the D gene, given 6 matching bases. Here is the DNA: TGTGCCAGCCTTTGGGGGCTTAGGTACGAGCAGTACTTC. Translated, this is CASLWGLRYEQYF.